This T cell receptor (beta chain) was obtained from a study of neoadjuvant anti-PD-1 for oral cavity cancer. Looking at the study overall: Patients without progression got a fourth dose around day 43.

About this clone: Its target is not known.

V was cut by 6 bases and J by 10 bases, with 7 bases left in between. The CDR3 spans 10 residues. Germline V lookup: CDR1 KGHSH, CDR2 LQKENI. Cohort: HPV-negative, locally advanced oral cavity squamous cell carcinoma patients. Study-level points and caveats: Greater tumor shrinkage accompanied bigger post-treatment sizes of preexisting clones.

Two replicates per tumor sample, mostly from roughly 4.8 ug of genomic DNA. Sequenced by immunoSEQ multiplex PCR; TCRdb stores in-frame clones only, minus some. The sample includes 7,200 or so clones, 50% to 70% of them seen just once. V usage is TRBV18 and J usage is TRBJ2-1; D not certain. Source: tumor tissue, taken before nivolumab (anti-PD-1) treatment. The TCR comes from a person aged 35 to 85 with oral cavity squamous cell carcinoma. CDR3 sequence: CASSHGEQFF. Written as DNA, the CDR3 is TGTGCCAGCTCCCATGGGGAGCAGTTCTTC. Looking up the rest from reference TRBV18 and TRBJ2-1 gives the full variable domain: NAGVMQNPRHLVRRRGQEARLRCSPMKGHSHVYWYRQLPEEGLKFMVYLQKENIIDESGMPKERFSAEFPKEGPSILRIQQVVRGDSAAYFCASSHGEQFFGPGTRLTVL.